This T cell receptor (beta chain) was recorded in a study of shared clonotypes between healthy human individuals. Whole-study findings and limits: Clonotypes shared by all four sorted-subset donors had higher generation probabilities than non-shared clonotypes. It was only blood that was sampled, and tissue repertoires likely differ.

Regarding this clone: What it recognizes is unknown.

Only in-frame clones appear in the TCRdb table, and some are missing; sequencing was by immunoSEQ multiplex PCR. The repertoire holds some 1 million clones, with about 75% as singletons. CDR3 length: 14 residues. The germline CDR1 and CDR2 sequences are SGHDN and FVKESK. Trimming took 11 bases from V and 6 from J; bases not matched to a gene: 12. The sequence derives from a man between 18 and 29 years old in good health. The sequencing sample was made of memory CD4+ T cells sorted from blood. Noted subset: CD45RA-negative fraction. The chain uses TRBV14 and TRBJ2-5; TRBD1 matches 10 bases. CDR3 protein: CAPQGRDRGQTQYF. For the CDR3, the DNA is TGTGCCCCCCAGGGACGGGACAGGGGCCAGACCCAGTACTTC.